This T cell receptor beta chain emerged from a study of blood T cell repertoires in COVID-19. Per the study methods: Counts of nucleated cells, estimated from reference gene primer amplification, were obtained. Produced via immunoSEQ multiplex PCR; TCRdb's table is partial and in-frame only. That table supplies the V and J calls and clone size; D and trimming were determined from the DNA. The table shows some 60,000 clones, with under 90% occurring only once. The sequenced material came from peripheral blood. The receptor was derived from a woman older than 75 with active or convalescent COVID-19.

This CDR3 is CASSGAHRGGSPLHF. CDR3 nucleotides: TGTGCCAGCAGTGGAGCCCACAGGGGAGGTTCACCCCTCCACTTT. V and J are TRBV2 and TRBJ1-6; 7 positions agree with TRBD1. The CDR3 has 15 residues. The germline CDR1 and CDR2 sequences are SNHLY and FYNNEI. J gave up 9 bases and V 4 bases, and 9 bases lay outside the gene matches.